This T cell receptor (beta chain) was obtained from a study of T cells after yellow fever vaccination. As for the study in general: Fractions low in cell number were prepared with SMART-Seq v4 Ultra Low Input.

The germline V and J ends were trimmed by 4 bases and 6 bases, with 13 bases remaining between them. This CDR3 contains 13 residues. Germline V gene data show CDR1 as SGHRS and CDR2 as YFSETQ. Study-level findings and limits: Detected again after the booster were most primary-vaccination clones, at approximately 95% CD4 and more than 70% CD8. Only a small proportion of the clonotypes turned up in both the CD4 and the CD8 compartments, likely arising from convergent recombination.

As TCR cDNA was made by 5'RACE template switching, a universal primer site and UMIs were added. MiXCR, run by TCRdb on the 5' RACE reads, gives a single entry per CDR3 protein. The repertoire holds more than 350,000 distinct CDR3 sequences, with around 10% as singletons. This clonotype was seen only a few times. Its antigen is unknown. The clonotype was recovered from a man aged 18 to 29 who received the YFV17D yellow fever vaccine. The chain carries TRBV5-1 and TRBJ1-1; possible D gene TRBD1, 6 bases. The input for sequencing was PBMCs, taken on the day of the first yellow fever vaccination. The CDR3: CASSLGGPSEAFF. In nucleotides, the CDR3 is TGCGCCAGCAGCCTTGGGGGGCCCTCTGAAGCTTTCTTT.